This record concerns one T cell receptor (beta chain) sequence. Its antigen is unknown. The method was immunoSEQ multiplex PCR; TCRdb's version includes in-frame clones alone and lacks a portion of them. This table holds roughly 25,000 clones, less than 90% found once. The record originates from a study of graft-versus-host responses after intestinal transplantation. The wider study: Anti-thymocyte globulin induction was given to all recipients, followed by tacrolimus and steroids for around three years.

The CDR3 spans 11 residues. Findings and caveats of the study: When patients had graft-donor T cell macrochimerism, their allografts held high graft-versus-host to host-versus-graft clonal ratios. Investigators detected GvH clones in recipient marrow, with some emerging earlier in ileum or blood.

Sequencing used PBMCs, obtained roughly 29 days after intestinal transplant. The rearrangement joins TRBV21-1 to TRBJ2-7. TRBV21-1 is flagged as a pseudogene. This TCR came from a human patient who received an intestinal transplant, so some T cells may come from the graft donor. As DNA, the CDR3 is TGTGCCAGCAGCAAAGGGGGGGAGCAGTACTTC. Its translation is CASSKGGEQYF.